This T cell receptor (beta chain) appears in the sequencing data of a study of T cell changes during pregnancy in multiple sclerosis. Only in-frame clones appear in the TCRdb table, and some are missing; sequencing was by immunoSEQ multiplex PCR. Here the sample spans about 36,000 clones, 89% being singletons. This CDR3 has 16 amino acids. CDR1 and CDR2 (germline): SGDLS, YYNGEE. Between the trimmed V and J ends, which lost 4 bases and 0 bases, there was a span of 15 bases. The clonotype originates from a female donor with multiple sclerosis, enrolled in a pregnancy study. This specimen consisted of CD8+ T cells from peripheral blood mononuclear cells, obtained in the third trimester of pregnancy. The J gene is TRBJ2-3, the V gene TRBV9; tentatively, D is TRBD2 (6 bases). DNA for the CDR3: TGTGCCAGCAGCTCGATCGGGGGACCAAGCACAGATACGCAGTATTTT. It translates to CASSSIGGPSTDTQYF. Full variable domain (missing parts from reference TRBV9 and TRBJ2-3): DSGVTQTPKHLITATGQRVTLRCSPRSGDLSVYWYQQSLDQGLQFLIQYYNGEERAKGNILERFSAQQFPDLHSELNLSSLELGDSALYFCASSSIGGPSTDTQYFGPGTRLTVL.